This T cell receptor (beta chain) came from a study of control samples from healthy donors and cancer patients. The CDR3 contains 17 residues. V lost 7 bases and J lost 2; bases outside the gene matches: 11. Germline V gene sequence: CDR1 LNHDA, CDR2 SQIVND (reference sequence). TCRdb's table, derived via immunoSEQ multiplex PCR, lists solely in-frame clones and lacks some. The sample has some 96,000 clones, over 85% seen once. The sequencing input was blood. This clonotype was sampled from a man aged 18 to 29 in good health. V gene TRBV19 combines with J gene TRBJ2-3; 11 bases align to TRBD2. CDR3 nucleotides: TGTGCCAGTAATGCGCCTCATAGCGGGAGGGCCACAGATACGCAGTATTTT. Its protein product is CASNAPHSGRATDTQYF.